This record covers a single T cell receptor (beta chain). What it recognizes is unknown. This entry belongs to a study of cytomegalovirus exposure and HLA in healthy donors. General study findings and limits: In vitro confirmation showed three CMV-associated chains to be CMV antigen specific. For most TCR beta V segments, an earlier analysis put the productive rate at about 90% or about 30% of the time. In a later analysis, TCR beta V- and J-gene trimming was associated with a missense DCLRE1C variant.

This PCR relied on a set of 60 Vbeta primers and 13 Jbeta primers. The assay was immunoSEQ multiplex PCR, and TCRdb's table has in-frame clones only and misses some. The profile shows some 120,000 clones, 78% of them singletons. Germline V gives CDR1 MNHEY, CDR2 SVGAGI. V lost 8 bases and J lost 8, with 13 bases in between. The CDR3 spans 12 residues. V gene TRBV6-5 combines with J gene TRBJ1-3, with D possibly being TRBD1 (5 bases). Specimen: PBMCs. The receptor's source is a woman in her forties in good health and CMV-seronegative. This chain's CDR3 is CASRQGRYTIYF. CDR3 DNA: TGTGCCAGCCGCCAGGGTAGATACACCATATATTTT.